The 15 T cell receptor beta chains listed next were all sequenced from one sample in a study of chemoradiotherapy in HPV16-positive cancers. Repertoires were generated with immunoSEQ multiplex PCR, while TCRdb's copy carries only in-frame clones and drops some. This table has 6,000 to 7,500 clones, 80% to 95% appearing once. The sequences come from blood, collected from a patient who underwent chemoradiotherapy. The source is a human donor with HPV-associated anogenital cancer.

A single count supports this clone. The CDR3 bases are TGTGCCAGCATCCGGGGGGGGGAGAACTATGGCTACACCTTC. This codes for CASIRGGENYGYTF. The V call is TRBV7-9, the J call TRBJ1-2; TRBD1 is a possible D gene (5 bases). V was trimmed by 7 bases and J by 2 bases, leaving 14 bases between them. Germline CDR1 SEHNR, CDR2 FQNEAQ (reference sequence). The CDR3 consists of 14 residues.

V gene TRBV28 combines with J gene TRBJ1-4; 7 bases agree with TRBD1. The junction had 5 bases not matched to a gene; V was cut back by 5 bases and J by 5 bases. The CDR3 is 14 residues long. From germline, CDR1 is MDHEN and CDR2 SYDVKM. The DNA of the CDR3 is TGTGCCAGCAGTACCGGGACAGTGAATGAAAAACTGTTTTTT. This codes for CASSTGTVNEKLFF.

This chain connects TRBV7-2 to TRBJ1-3; D unresolved. V lost 2 bases and J 5 bases, leaving 10 bases between the germline ends. Germline CDR1 reads SGHTA; CDR2 reads FQGNSA. The CDR3 is 14 amino acids. The CDR3 region has the DNA TGTGCCAGCAGCTTACGAGCGGAAAGAAACACCATATATTTT. It codes for CASSLRAERNTIYF. Full variable domain (remainder filled in from reference TRBV7-2 and TRBJ1-3): GAGVSQSPSNKVTEKGKDVELRCDPISGHTALYWYRQSLGQGLEFLIYFQGNSAPDKSGLPSDRFSAERTGGSVSTLTIQRTQQEDSAVYLCASSLRAERNTIYFGEGSWLTVV.

This clone was picked up one time. The chain recombines TRBV7-2 with TRBJ1-1; D is ambiguous. Per the germline V gene, CDR1 is SGHTA and CDR2 is FQGNSA. V was shortened by 4 bases and J by 4 bases, with 7 bases between the two germline ends. CDR3 length equals 12 residues. The CDR3 is CASSSGGTEAFF. In nucleotides, the CDR3 is TGTGCCAGCAGCTCAGGTGGCACTGAAGCTTTCTTT. The whole variable domain, remainder taken from reference TRBV7-2 and TRBJ1-1, is GAGVSQSPSNKVTEKGKDVELRCDPISGHTALYWYRQSLGQGLEFLIYFQGNSAPDKSGLPSDRFSAERTGGSVSTLTIQRTQQEDSAVYLCASSSGGTEAFFGQGTRLTVV.

This clone was picked up one time. V gene TRBV27 combines with J gene TRBJ2-7; 9 positions agree with TRBD2. With 4 bases clipped from V and 2 bases from J, the junction kept 9 bases outside the gene matches. The CDR3 is made up of 16 amino acids. Germline CDR1 is MNHEY and CDR2 is SMNVEV (reference sequence). Written as DNA, the CDR3 is TGTGCCAGCAGTTGGGTTCGGGCGGGAGGGCCCTACGAGCAGTACTTC. Its protein is CASSWVRAGGPYEQYF.

J is TRBJ2-2 and V is TRBV10-3, with 9 bases fitting TRBD1. The germline V gene encodes CDR1 ENHRY and CDR2 SYGVKD. This CDR3 has 18 residues. The V and J ends lost 4 bases and 1 base, in that order; junction bases with no gene match: 10. The DNA for the CDR3 is TGTGCCATCAGTGCTCGGGGACAGGGAGGGCGGAACACCGGGGAGCTGTTTTTT. This sequence encodes CAISARGQGGRNTGELFF.

This clone was seen once. The J gene is TRBJ2-2, the V gene TRBV18; TRBD2 aligns across 9 bases. The junction had 15 bases not matched to a gene; V was cut back by 3 bases and J by 10 bases. The CDR3 is 17 amino acids. The germline CDR1 and CDR2 sequences are KGHSH and LQKENI. The CDR3 DNA reads as TGTGCCAGCTCACCGAAATGGGGTAGCGGGAGTTCCGAGGAGCTGTTTTTT. It is translated as CASSPKWGSGSSEELFF.

The genes are TRBV29-1 and TRBJ2-7; 8 bases map to TRBD2. In germline, CDR1 is SQVTM, CDR2 ANQGSEA. The CDR3 is made up of 12 amino acids. V lost 8 bases and J lost 7; bases outside the gene matches: 10. The chain's CDR3 is CSHRGGLGEQYF. The CDR3, as DNA: TGCAGCCACCGGGGGGGGTTAGGGGAGCAGTACTTC.

The chain employs TRBV7-2 and TRBJ2-7; 9 nucleotides match TRBD1. Looked up from germline, CDR1 is SGHTA and CDR2 is FQGNSA. V dropped 2 bases and J dropped 4; count of bases not matched to a gene: 6. CDR3 size: 15 residues. The CDR3 sequence: CASSLRGTGIYEQYF. DNA of the CDR3: TGTGCCAGCAGCTTAAGGGGGACAGGGATTTACGAGCAGTACTTC.

The chain couples TRBV4-3 to TRBJ1-2; no reliable D call. This CDR3 spans 17 amino acids. Germline-derived CDR1 and CDR2 are LGHNA and YSLEER. V shed 0 bases and J shed 0 bases, with 14 bases lying between them. The CDR3 nucleotides are TGCGCCAGCAGCCAAGATCGAAATAGGGATGCTAACTATGGCTACACCTTC. It encodes CASSQDRNRDANYGYTF.

This chain joins TRBV4-3 and TRBJ2-2; TRBD1 or TRBD2 may be the D gene (5 bases each). V was pared by 5 bases and J by 5 bases, with 18 bases between. The CDR3 length is 16 residues. Germline-derived CDR1 and CDR2 are LGHNA and YSLEER. CDR3 sequence reads: CASSSPGPLFTGELFF. The DNA of the CDR3 is TGCGCCAGCAGCAGTCCGGGACCCCTGTTTACCGGGGAGCTGTTTTTT.

As for this clone: A read error may be the cause here, since a much bigger clone is one base away. At the DNA level, this CDR3 is encoded by other sequences in the same sample as well. The chain recombines TRBV27 with TRBJ1-1; 9 nucleotides agree with TRBD1. V gave up 5 bases and J gave up 3 bases; unmatched junction bases: 7. The CDR3 extends over 15 amino acids. Germline CDR1 reads MNHEY; CDR2 reads SMNVEV (reference sequence). The CDR3, as DNA: TGTGCCAGCAGTCCCGGACAGGGGAGGGACACTGAAGCTTTCTTT. Protein: CASSPGQGRDTEAFF.

The chain combines TRBV19 with TRBJ2-2, with D unclear. CDR3 length: 13 amino acids. With 5 bases removed from V and 7 bases from J, the gap between germline ends came to 11 bases. Germline V gene lookup returns CDR1 LNHDA and CDR2 SQIVND (reference sequence). CDR3 sequence: CASSAIGVGELFF. DNA of the CDR3: TGTGCCAGTAGTGCGATCGGTGTCGGGGAGCTGTTTTTT.

This chain links TRBV13 with TRBJ1-2; no definite D call. There are 14 residues in the CDR3. Per the germline V gene, CDR1 is PRHDT and CDR2 is FYEKMQ (reference sequence). With 1 base removed from V and 4 bases from J, the gap between germline ends came to 10 bases. CDR3 sequence: CASSLVSGVYGYTF. The CDR3 DNA follows: TGTGCCAGCAGCTTAGTCTCCGGGGTCTATGGCTACACCTTC. The full variable domain, rest sourced from reference TRBV13 and TRBJ1-2, is AAGVIQSPRHLIKEKRETATLKCYPIPRHDTVYWYQQGPGQDPQFLISFYEKMQSDKGSIPDRFSAQQFSDYHSELNMSSLELGDSALYFCASSLVSGVYGYTFGSGTRLTVV.

V usage is TRBV9 and J usage is TRBJ2-3; 7 bases are a match to TRBD2. After removal of 4 bases from V and 4 bases from J, the junction contained 12 bases not matched to a gene. Germline V gene data show CDR1 as SGDLS and CDR2 as YYNGEE. CDR3 length: 16 residues. The CDR3 sequence: CASSPTTGGLADTQYF. For the CDR3, the DNA is TGTGCCAGCAGCCCCACGACGGGGGGTTTGGCAGATACGCAGTATTTT.